The 8 T cell receptor beta chains below come from one sample, sequenced in a study of blood T cell repertoires in COVID-19. Assay: immunoSEQ multiplex PCR; the TCRdb copy retains only in-frame clones and omits some. The table includes 150,000 or so clones, over 80% detected once. The sequenced sample consisted of PBMCs or T cells enriched from blood (not recorded which). These receptors were taken from a woman aged 45-60 years who had recovered from COVID-19.

This chain joins TRBV12-3 or TRBV12-4 and TRBJ2-3; no firm D call. The V end lost 5 bases, the J end lost 4 bases, and 10 bases lay between the germline ends. There are 13 residues in the CDR3. CDR3 in DNA: TGTGCCAGCAGTCCCAGGCCCTCAGATACGCAGTATTTT. The encoded protein is CASSPRPSDTQYF.

The rearrangement links TRBV7-8 to TRBJ1-4; 7 positions match TRBD1. Germline lookup yields CDR1 SGHVS and CDR2 FQNEAQ. After removal of 5 bases from V and 6 bases from J, the junction contained 18 bases not matched to a gene. The CDR3 runs to 18 residues. CDR3 region: CASSLDRVRSSGYEKLFF. CDR3 sequence (DNA): TGTGCCAGCAGCCTCGACAGGGTTCGGTCGTCGGGCTATGAAAAACTGTTTTTT.

A note on this clone: One end of the junction varies from germline; a read error may be responsible. This rearrangement joins TRBV7-9 to TRBJ2-5, with D perhaps matching TRBD2 (5 bases). Looked up from germline, CDR1 is SEHNR and CDR2 is FQNEAQ (reference sequence). This CDR3 is built from 12 residues. Written as DNA, the CDR3 is TGTGCCATCAGCGGCGGTCAAGAGACCCAGTACTTC. Translated: CAISGGQETQYF. The variable domain in full, with the rest retrieved from reference TRBV7-9 and TRBJ2-5, is DTGVSQNPRHKITKRGQNVTFRCDPISEHNRLYWYRQTLGQGPEFLTYFQNEAQLEKSRLLSDRFSAERPKGSFSTLEIQRTEQGDSAMYLCAISGGQETQYFGPGTRLLVL.

The gene calls are TRBV2 and TRBJ2-7, with D maybe TRBD2 (5 bases). This CDR3 is 12 amino acids long. Germline loops: CDR1 SNHLY, CDR2 FYNNEI. The CDR3 region is CHSCRETYEQYV. CDR3 DNA: TGTCATAGCTGTCGGGAAACCTACGAGCAGTACGTC.

V usage is TRBV7-9 and J usage is TRBJ2-2; D not certain. V lost 3 bases to trimming and J lost 6 bases, with 5 bases between them. Looked up from germline, CDR1 is SEHNR and CDR2 is FQNEAQ (reference sequence). The length of the CDR3 is 12 residues. The CDR3 nucleotides are TGTGCCAGCAGCTTGTGGCCCGGGGAGCTGTTTTTT. Protein: CASSLWPGELFF.

The rearrangement joins TRBV7-9 to TRBJ2-5; 9 bases align to TRBD1. There are 13 residues in the CDR3. Per germline, CDR1 SEHNR and CDR2 FQNEAQ (reference sequence). J was trimmed by 7 bases and V by 5 bases; bases with no gene match: 5. The CDR3 is CASSLTGGPTQYF. In DNA, the CDR3 is TGTGCCAGCAGCCTGACAGGGGGACCGACCCAGTACTTC.

This clone was seen a single time. This chain joins TRBV7-2 and TRBJ1-2, with TRBD1 identical over 10 bases. The germline V gene encodes CDR1 SGHTA and CDR2 FQGNSA. V gave up 0 bases and J gave up 8 bases; unmatched junction bases: 6. This CDR3 is 15 amino acids long. CDR3 DNA: TGTGCCAGCAGCTTAGCCTCCGGGACAGGGGACGGCTACACCTTC. It is translated as CASSLASGTGDGYTF.

CDR3 amino acids: CASRGQPDTQYF. Here the CDR3 DNA reads TGCGCCAGCAGGGGGCAACCCGATACGCAGTATTTT. The V gene is TRBV5-1, the J gene TRBJ2-3, with D perhaps TRBD1 (5 bases). Germline lookup yields CDR1 SGHRS and CDR2 YFSETQ. CDR3 length: 12 residues. V was pared by 5 bases and J by 6 bases, with 10 bases between.